The 25 T cell receptor beta chains below all came from one sample that was sequenced in a study of T cell responses to AZD1222 COVID-19 vaccine. Measured with immunoSEQ multiplex PCR; TCRdb has only the in-frame clones, and not every one. The table gives over 130,000 clones; the top ten clones make up about 2% of it. Sequencing used peripheral blood. These receptors all stem from an adult in good health.

The V call is TRBV11-3, the J call TRBJ1-3; the match to TRBD1 covers 7 bases. V lost 5 bases, J lost 4 bases, and 5 bases stayed unmatched. Germline loops: CDR1 SGHNT, CDR2 YENEEA. There are 14 residues in the CDR3. CDR3 bases: TGTGCCAGCAGCATGGACAGGTTCGGAAACACCATATATTTT. Its protein is CASSMDRFGNTIYF.

The chain links TRBV5-1 to TRBJ2-5; perhaps TRBD1 as D (6 bases). Germline V gives CDR1 SGHRS, CDR2 YFSETQ. This CDR3 is built from 15 residues. V gave up 0 bases and J gave up 5 bases, with 14 bases separating them. The CDR3 DNA reads TGCGCCAGCAGCTTGGCTCTGGCAGGGGACGAGACCCAGTACTTC. This translates into CASSLALAGDETQYF.

The V gene is TRBV5-1, the J gene TRBJ2-1; tentatively, D is TRBD2 (5 bases). Trimming took off 8 bases at V and 5 bases at J, with 20 bases between the two ends. CDR1 is SGHRS and CDR2 is YFSETQ in the germline V gene. The CDR3 has 15 amino acids. The CDR3: CASPQRPRKDNEQFF. CDR3 coding DNA: TGCGCCAGTCCGCAGCGGCCCCGAAAAGACAATGAGCAGTTCTTC.

The CDR3 bases are TGTGCCAGCAGCTTAGTGGGGGGCTTAAATGAAAAACTGTTTTTT. Translated, it gives CASSLVGGLNEKLFF. This chain uses TRBV7-2 with TRBJ1-4, with D maybe TRBD1 (6 bases). The CDR3 spans 15 residues. Trimming cost V 1 base and J 5 bases, with 11 bases left between them. Germline V gene lookup returns CDR1 SGHTA and CDR2 FQGNSA.

J is TRBJ1-2 and V is TRBV30, with D possibly being TRBD1 (6 bases). The CDR3 length is 15 residues. V lost 0 bases and J 3 bases, leaving 14 bases between the germline ends. Germline CDR1 GTSNPN, CDR2 SVGIG (reference sequence). The CDR3, as DNA: TGTGCCTGGAGTGTACAATGGAACAGGGACTATGGCTACACCTTC. Translating gives CAWSVQWNRDYGYTF.

The rearrangement uses TRBV12-3 or TRBV12-4 and TRBJ2-2; no clear D gene. The V gene lost 7 bases and the J gene lost 4 bases, with 7 bases spanning the gap. The CDR3 contains 12 residues. The CDR3 DNA is TGTGCCAGCACGCATATCACCGGGGAGCTGTTTTTT. Translating gives CASTHITGELFF.

The V call is TRBV7-6, the J call TRBJ1-4; D gene ambiguous. The CDR3 is 13 amino acids. The germline V and J ends were trimmed by 1 base and 3 bases, with 3 bases remaining between them. The germline CDR1 and CDR2 sequences are SGHVS and FNYEAQ. The CDR3 coding sequence is TGTGCCAGCAGCTTAGGATCTAATGAAAAACTGTTTTTT. This gives the protein CASSLGSNEKLFF.

The chain carries TRBV11-1 and TRBJ2-1; 7 bases match TRBD1. Germline trimming cut 8 bases from V and 5 bases from J; bases unmatched to any gene: 6. Germline V gene lookup returns CDR1 SGHAT and CDR2 FQDESV (reference sequence). CDR3 length equals 13 residues. CDR3 region: CASARDSDNEQFF. Here the CDR3 DNA reads TGTGCCAGCGCCCGGGACAGTGACAATGAGCAGTTCTTC.

The V gene is TRBV28, the J gene TRBJ1-2; D is possibly TRBD1 (6 bases). The CDR3 extends over 11 amino acids. Between the trimmed V and J ends, which lost 11 bases and 4 bases, there was a span of 11 bases. CDR1 MDHEN and CDR2 SYDVKM come from the germline V gene. CDR3 residues: CASGGAYGYTF. The CDR3 region has the DNA TGTGCCTCCGGGGGGGCCTATGGCTACACCTTC.

The chain carries TRBV7-9 and TRBJ2-4; D is unclear. This CDR3 has 17 amino acids. CDR1 is SEHNR and CDR2 is FQNEAQ in the germline V gene (reference sequence). The V gene lost 5 bases and the J gene lost 0 bases, with 17 bases spanning the gap. The CDR3 coding sequence is TGTGCCAGCAGCCCCCCATCGTCGAGCCTAGCCAAAAACATTCAGTACTTC. It is translated as CASSPPSSSLAKNIQYF.

This chain links TRBV5-4 with TRBJ2-6, with D perhaps TRBD1 or TRBD2 (5 bases each). Germline values: CDR1 SGHNT, CDR2 YYREEE (reference sequence). CDR3 size: 18 residues. V lost 5 bases, J lost 1 base, and 19 bases lay in between. The CDR3, as DNA: TGTGCCAGCAGGGTCGCTATGGGACCGAGATCTGGGGCCAACGTCCTGACTTTC. As protein: CASRVAMGPRSGANVLTF.

The chain combines TRBV27 with TRBJ1-4; 11 bases agree with TRBD1. CDR1 is MNHEY and CDR2 is SMNVEV in the germline V gene (reference sequence). V dropped 5 bases and J dropped 6; count of bases not matched to a gene: 5. The CDR3 runs to 15 residues. Written as DNA, the CDR3 is TGTGCCAGCAGTGCACGGACAGGGGGCTATGAAAAACTGTTTTTT. Its protein product is CASSARTGGYEKLFF.

The chain has TRBV27 and TRBJ1-6; a possible D gene is TRBD1 (6 bases). Germline assignment: CDR1 MNHEY and CDR2 SMNVEV (reference sequence). V was trimmed by 6 bases and J by 14 bases, leaving 20 bases between them. This CDR3 contains 14 residues. The CDR3 here is CASSRDTNPPTLHF. The CDR3 nucleotides are TGTGCCAGCAGCCGGGACACAAACCCCCCCACCCTCCACTTT.

This chain joins TRBV7-9 and TRBJ2-7; TRBD2 matches 9 bases. Germline V gene lookup returns CDR1 SEHNR and CDR2 FQNEAQ (reference sequence). The CDR3 covers 16 residues. After removal of 3 bases from V and 1 base from J, the junction contained 7 bases not matched to a gene. The CDR3, as DNA: TGTGCCAGCAGCTTCTGGAGCGGGGGGCTTTCCTACGAGCAGTACTTC. It specifies CASSFWSGGLSYEQYF.

The CDR3 protein is CASRHGTGSTYEQYF. In DNA form, the CDR3 reads TGTGCCAGCAGGCATGGGACAGGATCTACCTACGAGCAGTACTTC. This chain uses TRBV6-5 with TRBJ2-7, with 8 positions matching TRBD1. From germline, CDR1 is MNHEY and CDR2 SVGAGI. CDR3 size: 15 residues. J gave up 2 bases and V 6 bases, and 9 bases lay outside the gene matches.

The rearrangement uses TRBV9 and TRBJ1-2, with TRBD1 matching over 11 bases. The CDR3 loop spans 15 amino acids. The J segment lost 7 bases and the V segment lost 3 bases, leaving 8 bases of the junction unmatched. Germline CDR1 is SGDLS and CDR2 is YYNGEE. In DNA form, the CDR3 reads TGTGCCAGCAGCGCCGGGACAGGGGGAACGGGTGGCTACACCTTC. It translates to CASSAGTGGTGGYTF.

The V call is TRBV6-4, the J call TRBJ2-1; perhaps TRBD2 as D (6 bases). The CDR3 loop spans 14 amino acids. Trimming shortened V by 3 bases and J by 10 bases, and 16 bases separated the two germline ends. Germline V CDR1 and CDR2: MRHNA, SNTAGT. The DNA for the CDR3 is TGTGCCAGCAGTGAGGAGGACGGAGGGGTCGAGCAGTTCTTC. This encodes CASSEEDGGVEQFF.

CDR3 sequence (DNA): TGTGCCAGCTCACCAGGACAGCTCACTGAAGCTTTCTTT. Translation: CASSPGQLTEAFF. This chain joins TRBV18 and TRBJ1-1, with D perhaps TRBD1 (6 bases). Germline V gene lookup returns CDR1 KGHSH and CDR2 LQKENI. The CDR3 covers 13 residues. The germline V and J ends were trimmed by 2 bases and 4 bases, with 8 bases remaining between them.

This chain connects TRBV3-1 (or the pseudogene TRBV3-2) to TRBJ1-1; 7 nucleotides line up with TRBD1. Germline-derived CDR1 and CDR2 are LGHDT and YNNKEL (reference sequence). This CDR3 comprises 15 residues. Trimming removed 0 bases from V and 10 bases from J; junction bases left unmatched: 11. The CDR3 loop is CASSQDWRGQRGAFF. The CDR3 DNA sequence: TGTGCCAGCAGCCAAGATTGGAGGGGGCAGCGGGGAGCTTTCTTT.

The chain combines TRBV19 with TRBJ2-3, with TRBD2 matching 12 bases. From germline, CDR1 is LNHDA and CDR2 SQIVND (reference sequence). The CDR3 spans 17 residues. Losses at the gene ends were 7 bases for V and 1 base for J; bases not matched to a gene: 9. The CDR3, as DNA: TGTGCCAGTAAGTGGACTAGCGGGGCGCTCGGCACAGATACGCAGTATTTT. This sequence encodes CASKWTSGALGTDTQYF.

The chain joins TRBV4-1 to TRBJ1-2; 9 positions match TRBD1. Trimming took 2 bases from V and 8 from J; bases not matched to a gene: 9. There are 15 residues in the CDR3. Germline CDR1 reads MGHRA; CDR2 reads YSYEKL. CDR3 DNA: TGCGCCAGCAGCCAAAACAGGGGGCGCGGAACCGGCTACACCTTC. Protein product: CASSQNRGRGTGYTF.

The CDR3 bases are TGTGCCAGCAGTACCCGACAGGGGGCAGGGGGGAACACTGAAGCTTTCTTT. Translated, it gives CASSTRQGAGGNTEAFF. This chain joins TRBV7-9 and TRBJ1-1; TRBD1 agrees at 10 bases. Trimming at V came to 6 bases and at J to 1 base, leaving 11 bases not matched to a gene. The CDR3 has 17 residues. Germline lookup yields CDR1 SEHNR and CDR2 FQNEAQ (reference sequence).

The rearrangement joins TRBV7-2 to TRBJ1-5; no reliable D call. Trimming stripped 5 bases from V and 0 bases from J, with 11 bases between. CDR1 is SGHTA, CDR2 FQGNSA, per germline. CDR3 length: 15 residues. The CDR3: CASSVGSYSNQPQHF. The CDR3 DNA reads as TGTGCCAGCAGCGTGGGGTCTTATAGCAATCAGCCCCAGCATTTT.

The gene calls are TRBV11-2 and TRBJ2-5; 11 nucleotides agree with TRBD1. CDR3 length: 15 residues. CDR1 is SGHAT, CDR2 FQNNGV, per germline. J was trimmed by 5 bases and V by 5 bases; bases with no gene match: 7. The CDR3 sequence: CASSPGQGARETQYF. CDR3 coding DNA: TGTGCCAGCAGCCCCGGACAGGGGGCAAGGGAGACCCAGTACTTC.

The CDR3 bases are TGTGCCAGCAGTCAGGTGGAAAAACTGTTTTTT. Encoded protein: CASSQVEKLFF. The rearrangement uses TRBV28 and TRBJ1-4, with D unresolved. Trimming left V 5 bases short and J 8 bases short, with 6 bases between. Germline V CDR1 and CDR2: MDHEN, SYDVKM. The CDR3 sequence is 11 residues long.